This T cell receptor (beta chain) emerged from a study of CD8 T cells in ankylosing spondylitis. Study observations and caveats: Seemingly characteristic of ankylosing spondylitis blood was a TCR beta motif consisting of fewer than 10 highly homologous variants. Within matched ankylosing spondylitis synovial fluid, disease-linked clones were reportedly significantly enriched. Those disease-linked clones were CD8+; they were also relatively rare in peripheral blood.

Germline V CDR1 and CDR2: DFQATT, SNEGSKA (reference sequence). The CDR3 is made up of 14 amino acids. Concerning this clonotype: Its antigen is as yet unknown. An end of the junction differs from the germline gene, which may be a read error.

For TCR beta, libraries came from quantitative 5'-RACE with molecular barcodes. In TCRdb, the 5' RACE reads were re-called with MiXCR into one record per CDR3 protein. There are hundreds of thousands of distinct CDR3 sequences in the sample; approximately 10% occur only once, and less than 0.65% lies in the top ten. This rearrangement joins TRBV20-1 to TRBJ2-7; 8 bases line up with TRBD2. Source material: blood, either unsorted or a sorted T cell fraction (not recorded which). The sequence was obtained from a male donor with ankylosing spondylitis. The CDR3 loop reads CSARGESGSHDRHF. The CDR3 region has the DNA TGCAGTGCTAGAGGGGAAAGCGGGAGTCACGATAGGCACTTC.